A single sample gave rise to the 22 T cell receptor beta chains below, sequenced in a study of blood T cell repertoires in COVID-19. Clones were read by immunoSEQ multiplex PCR, and TCRdb kept only the in-frame ones, dropping some. The sample lists fewer than 350,000 clones, approximately 86% occurring once. The sequenced sample was PBMCs or T cells enriched from blood (not recorded which). All receptors derive from a woman between 25 and 40 years old who had recovered from COVID-19.

This rearrangement joins TRBV5-4 to TRBJ2-5, with D hard to call. CDR1 SGHNT and CDR2 YYREEE come from the germline V gene (reference sequence). The CDR3 spans 13 residues. Trimming stripped 2 bases from V and 0 bases from J, with 5 bases between. Here the CDR3 reads CASSFRDQETQYF. The CDR3 DNA reads TGTGCCAGCAGCTTTCGCGACCAAGAGACCCAGTACTTC. Together with reference TRBV5-4 and TRBJ2-5, the CDR3 gives the full variable domain: ETGVTQSPTHLIKTRGQQVTLRCSSQSGHNTVSWYQQALGQGPQFIFQYYREEENGRGNFPPRFSGLQFPNYSSELNVNALELDDSALYLCASSFRDQETQYFGPGTRLLVL.

This chain joins TRBV9 and TRBJ1-5; 9 bases match TRBD1. The CDR3 totals 14 residues. Germline V gene sequence: CDR1 SGDLS, CDR2 YYNGEE. J lost 5 bases, V lost 4 bases, and 4 bases had no gene match. CDR3 nucleotides: TGTGCCAGCAGCCTCGGACAGGGGTATCAGCCCCAGCATTTT. The encoded protein is CASSLGQGYQPQHF. Variable domain in full (rest from reference TRBV9 and TRBJ1-5): DSGVTQTPKHLITATGQRVTLRCSPRSGDLSVYWYQQSLDQGLQFLIQYYNGEERAKGNILERFSAQQFPDLHSELNLSSLELGDSALYFCASSLGQGYQPQHFGDGTRLSIL.

The CDR3 sequence is CATGGGYNQPQHF. DNA of the CDR3: TGTGCCACCGGGGGAGGGTACAATCAGCCCCAGCATTTT. This chain joins TRBV24-1 and TRBJ1-5; maybe TRBD1 (5 bases). The germline V gene encodes CDR1 KGHDR and CDR2 SFDVKD. The CDR3 length is 13 residues. V lost 9 bases to trimming and J lost 3 bases, with 11 bases between them.

The chain uses TRBV7-9 and TRBJ2-3; 12 bases match TRBD2. V lost 5 bases, J lost 5 bases, and 11 bases stayed unmatched. CDR3 length: 17 amino acids. CDR1 SEHNR and CDR2 FQNEAQ come from the germline V gene (reference sequence). Here the CDR3 DNA reads TGTGCCAGCAGCAACCCAAGCGCGACTAGCGGGAGAGATACGCAGTATTTT. Translation: CASSNPSATSGRDTQYF.

CDR3 sequence reads: CASRQSMYGYTF. Written as DNA, the CDR3 is TGTGCCAGCAGACAGTCAATGTATGGCTACACCTTC. V is TRBV5-8 and J is TRBJ1-2; D unclear. V lost 5 bases to trimming and J lost 5 bases, with 10 bases between them. This CDR3 spans 12 amino acids. Germline V gene data show CDR1 as SGHTS and CDR2 as YDEGEE.

The chain uses TRBV7-9 and TRBJ1-1; TRBD1 aligns across 9 bases. V lost 4 bases, J lost 5 bases, and 14 bases stayed unmatched. This CDR3 has 17 residues. CDR1 is SEHNR and CDR2 is FQNEAQ in the germline V gene (reference sequence). CDR3 nucleotide sequence: TGTGCCAGCAGCTCCCTCCCAGGACAGGGGACGGGTACTGAAGCTTTCTTT. Translating it yields CASSSLPGQGTGTEAFF. The variable domain in full, completed from reference TRBV7-9 and TRBJ1-1, reads DTGVSQNPRHKITKRGQNVTFRCDPISEHNRLYWYRQTLGQGPEFLTYFQNEAQLEKSRLLSDRFSAERPKGSFSTLEIQRTEQGDSAMYLCASSSLPGQGTGTEAFFGQGTRLTVV.

This clone was picked up one time. The chain has TRBV11-3 and TRBJ2-7; 9 nucleotides agree with TRBD1. This CDR3 is built from 16 residues. Unmatched junction bases numbered 6, after V lost 1 base and J lost 2 bases. CDR1 is SGHNT, CDR2 YENEEA, per germline. The CDR3 sequence is CASSLGDRVLAYEQYF. CDR3 nucleotides: TGTGCCAGCAGCTTAGGGGACAGGGTATTGGCCTACGAGCAGTACTTC. The complete variable domain, with remaining parts taken from reference TRBV11-3 and TRBJ2-7, reads EAGVVQSPRYKIIEKKQPVAFWCNPISGHNTLYWYLQNLGQGPELLIRYENEEAVDDSQLPKDRFSAERLKGVDSTLKIQPAELGDSAVYLCASSLGDRVLAYEQYFGPGTRLTVT.

The chain recombines TRBV29-1 with TRBJ1-3, with 7 nucleotides matching TRBD1. The CDR3 is 15 residues long. Per germline, CDR1 SQVTM and CDR2 ANQGSEA. V was pared by 6 bases and J by 3 bases, with 11 bases of the junction left unmatched. This CDR3 is CSVVDRSSDGNTIYF. The DNA of the CDR3 is TGCAGCGTGGTGGACAGGTCGTCGGATGGAAACACCATATATTTT.

The chain joins TRBV7-3 to TRBJ1-1; the D gene is possibly TRBD1 (5 bases). The germline V gene has CDR1 SGHTA and CDR2 FQGTGA. The CDR3 is 13 residues long. V shed 5 bases and J shed 11 bases, with 18 bases lying between them. The DNA of the CDR3 is TGTGCCAGCAGCCCGGGGACTACGGGTAAGGCTTTCTTT. Translating gives CASSPGTTGKAFF.

This clone has just a few counts. The V call is TRBV4-3, the J call TRBJ1-4; D uncertain. The CDR3 totals 17 residues. The V and J ends lost 0 bases and 8 bases respectively, with 19 bases between them. The germline V gene has CDR1 LGHNA and CDR2 YSLEER. The CDR3 region has the DNA TGCGCCAGCAGCCAAGAAAATCGTGCCGGCGGAGTGGAAAAACTGTTTTTT. The encoded protein is CASSQENRAGGVEKLFF.

This sequence joins TRBV27 and TRBJ2-2, with D possibly being TRBD1 (6 bases). Germline CDR1 and CDR2: MNHEY and SMNVEV (reference sequence). Trimming took off 5 bases at V and 5 bases at J, with 21 bases between the two ends. The CDR3 is 17 amino acids. The CDR3 region has the DNA TGTGCCAGCAGTCGCCTCCGGGACACACGCAGAACCGGGGAGCTGTTTTTT. As protein: CASSRLRDTRRTGELFF.

The chain links TRBV29-1 to TRBJ2-1; 8 nucleotides align to TRBD1. The CDR3 has 14 amino acids. V dropped 6 bases and J dropped 0; count of bases not matched to a gene: 4. CDR1 SQVTM and CDR2 ANQGSEA come from the germline V gene. The CDR3 region has the DNA TGCAGCGTCGGAACAGGGGGCTCCTACAATGAGCAGTTCTTC. Its translation is CSVGTGGSYNEQFF.

CDR3 nucleotides: TGTGCCAGCACGGGACAGATGAACACTGAAGCTTTCTTT. It yields the protein CASTGQMNTEAFF. The chain employs TRBV11-3 and TRBJ1-1, with 7 bases lining up with TRBD1. This CDR3 has 13 residues. Trimming cost V 7 bases and J 0 bases; bases outside gene matches: 2. The germline CDR1 and CDR2 sequences are SGHNT and YENEEA.

This chain uses TRBV7-2 with TRBJ1-6; D gene uncertain. CDR1 SGHTA and CDR2 FQGNSA come from the germline V gene. V shed 0 bases and J shed 0 bases, with 6 bases lying between them. The CDR3 spans 16 residues. CDR3 nucleotide sequence: TGTGCCAGCAGCTTAGCGCCGAGCTCCTATAATTCACCCCTCCACTTT. This codes for CASSLAPSSYNSPLHF. Filled out from reference TRBV7-2 and TRBJ1-6, the complete variable domain reads GAGVSQSPSNKVTEKGKDVELRCDPISGHTALYWYRQSLGQGLEFLIYFQGNSAPDKSGLPSDRFSAERTGGSVSTLTIQRTQQEDSAVYLCASSLAPSSYNSPLHFGNGTRLTVT.

This clone was picked up a small number of times. The chain uses TRBV12-5 and TRBJ1-1, with D uncertain. The CDR3 is 16 amino acids. Between the trimmed V and J ends, which lost 1 base and 2 bases, there was a span of 14 bases. The germline CDR1 and CDR2 sequences are LGHNT and FRNRAP. The CDR3 bases are TGTGCTAGTGGTTTGGAAACATCAAATACCAACACTGAAGCTTTCTTT. Its translation is CASGLETSNTNTEAFF.

V is TRBV19 and J is TRBJ1-4, with D perhaps matching TRBD1 (6 bases). The ends were cut back, 7 bases at V and 8 bases at J, with 17 bases in the middle. The CDR3 length is 14 residues. Looked up from germline, CDR1 is LNHDA and CDR2 is SQIVND (reference sequence). The CDR3 DNA reads TGTGCCAGTAAATCCGGCTTGAGGGGGGAAAAACTGTTTTTT. Translated, it gives CASKSGLRGEKLFF.

The chain has TRBV6-5 and TRBJ1-4; D is ambiguous. Trimming cost V 4 bases and J 5 bases, with 5 bases left between them. Germline CDR1 reads MNHEY; CDR2 reads SVGAGI. The CDR3 covers 12 residues. CDR3 nucleotide sequence: TGTGCCAGCAGTTCGACAAATGAAAAACTGTTTTTT. It specifies CASSSTNEKLFF.

The count of this clone is one. J is TRBJ1-2 and V is TRBV9; 7 bases agree with TRBD1. CDR1 and CDR2 from the germline V gene are SGDLS and YYNGEE. Losses at the gene ends were 8 bases for V and 3 bases for J; bases not matched to a gene: 10. This CDR3 comprises 14 residues. This CDR3 reads CARATGEGDYGYTF. The DNA of the CDR3 is TGTGCCAGGGCTACAGGGGAAGGGGACTATGGCTACACCTTC.

V usage is TRBV6-2 or TRBV6-3 and J usage is TRBJ2-7; D possibly corresponds to TRBD2 (6 bases). The germline V gene has CDR1 MNHEY and CDR2 SVGEGT. This CDR3 comprises 14 residues. Trimming shortened V by 5 bases and J by 5 bases, and 16 bases separated the two germline ends. CDR3 protein: CASSHRQGGHEQYF. In DNA form, the CDR3 reads TGTGCCAGCAGTCACAGGCAGGGAGGACACGAGCAGTACTTC.

The chain uses TRBV5-5 and TRBJ1-1, with 10 bases matching TRBD1. The length of the CDR3 is 16 residues. CDR1 and CDR2 from the germline V gene are SGHKS and YYEKEE (reference sequence). J was trimmed by 5 bases and V by 4 bases; bases with no gene match: 11. In DNA form, the CDR3 reads TGTGCCAGCAGCCGGAGGGACAGGGGAGGGATAACTGAAGCTTTCTTT. Translating gives CASSRRDRGGITEAFF.

The V gene is TRBV27, the J gene TRBJ2-1, with D possibly being TRBD1 (5 bases). CDR1 and CDR2 (germline): MNHEY, SMNVEV (reference sequence). The CDR3 is 13 amino acids. V shed 5 bases and J shed 8 bases, with 13 bases lying between them. The CDR3 protein is CASSPLSGHEQFF. The CDR3, as DNA: TGTGCCAGCAGTCCACTCTCAGGGCATGAGCAGTTCTTC.

The V and J genes are TRBV6-5 and TRBJ2-7, with 7 positions matching TRBD1. CDR1 and CDR2 from the germline V gene are MNHEY and SVGAGI. The ends lost 5 bases at V and 3 bases at J; junction bases unmatched: 7. The CDR3 loop spans 14 amino acids. CDR3 protein: CASSREGQFYEQYF. The CDR3 coding sequence is TGTGCCAGCAGTCGTGAGGGACAGTTCTACGAGCAGTACTTC.